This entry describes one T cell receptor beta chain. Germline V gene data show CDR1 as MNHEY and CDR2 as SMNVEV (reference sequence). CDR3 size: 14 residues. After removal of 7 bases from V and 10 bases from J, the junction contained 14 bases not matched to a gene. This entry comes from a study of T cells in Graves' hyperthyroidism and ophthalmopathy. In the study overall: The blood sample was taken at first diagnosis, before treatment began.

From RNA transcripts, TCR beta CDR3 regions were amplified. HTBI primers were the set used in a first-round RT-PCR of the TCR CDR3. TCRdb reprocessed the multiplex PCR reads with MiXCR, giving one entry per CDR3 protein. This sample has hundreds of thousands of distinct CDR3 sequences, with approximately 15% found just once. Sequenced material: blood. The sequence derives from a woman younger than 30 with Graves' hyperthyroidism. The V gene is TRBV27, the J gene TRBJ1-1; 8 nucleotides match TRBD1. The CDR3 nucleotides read TGTGCCAGCACTCCCCGTCCAGGGGGCTTTTCAGCTTTCTTT. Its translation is CASTPRPGGFSAFF.